The clone carrying this T cell receptor beta chain was detected many times. These data come from a study of spatial heterogeneity in lung cancer. The wider study: Donors were some 72 untreated early-stage non-small cell lung cancer patients. Detection consistently yielded more beta chains than alpha chains.

Time point noted: blood at routine non-recurrence follow-up after resection. The input material, whole RNA from tumor, nontumor lung or frozen PBMC, was sequenced unsorted. Germline lookup yields CDR1 MGHRA and CDR2 YSYEKL. V shed 3 bases and J shed 1 base, with 9 bases lying between them. This CDR3 has 15 residues. TCRdb called the 5' RACE reads again in MiXCR, with one record for every CDR3 protein. The sample has about 70,000 distinct CDR3 sequences; around 9.3% are singletons. The origin of this receptor is a female donor with early-stage non-small cell lung cancer. The sample in question was PBMCs, obtained at follow-up. V gene TRBV4-1 combines with J gene TRBJ2-2; D ambiguous. This chain's CDR3 is CASSHEEMNTGELFF. Here the CDR3 DNA reads TGCGCCAGCAGCCATGAGGAGATGAACACCGGGGAGCTGTTTTTT.